Sequencing of this T cell receptor (beta chain) was carried out in a study of blood T cell repertoires in COVID-19. Data came from immunoSEQ multiplex PCR; TCRdb stores just in-frame clones and leaves some out. The data show about 110,000 clones, 88% seen once. The TCR comes from a man in his fifties or sixties with active or convalescent COVID-19. The sample was peripheral blood.

CDR3 sequence: CASSQEGGGVTGELFF. The CDR3 region has the DNA TGCGCCAGCAGCCAAGAAGGGGGAGGGGTTACCGGGGAGCTGTTTTTT. V usage is TRBV4-3 and J usage is TRBJ2-2; maybe TRBD2 (7 bases). CDR1 is LGHNA and CDR2 is YSLEER in the germline V gene. The CDR3 contains 16 residues. Trimming took 0 bases from V and 5 from J, leaving 13 bases between them.